This T cell receptor (beta chain) was obtained from a study of T-cell memory formation after mild COVID-19. For this clonotype: Its antigen remains unknown.

The germline V gene has CDR1 SGHAT and CDR2 FQDESV (reference sequence). There are 15 residues in the CDR3. The V end was cut by 2 bases, the J end by 6 bases, with 14 bases between. MiXCR, applied by TCRdb to the 5' RACE reads, yields one record per CDR3 protein. The sample lists roughly 320,000 distinct CDR3 sequences, 25% to 30% seen once, with approximately 13% in the top ten. Findings and caveats of the study: Researchers report contracting CD4+ clones mostly in CM and EM, with CD8+ clones in EMRA. Pre-infection memory contained some responding clones, which suggested that cross-reactive memory had joined.

The TCR sequence derives from an adult woman who had mild COVID-19 (a few samples of this study predate the infection). Cell type and time point are not known. The sequenced sample consisted of PBMCs or a T cell subset sorted from them (not recorded which). J is TRBJ2-1 and V is TRBV11-1; either TRBD1 or TRBD2 may fit D (5 bases each). This CDR3 is CASSLQSQAGNEQFF. The CDR3 nucleotides are TGTGCCAGCAGCTTACAATCACAGGCGGGCAATGAGCAGTTCTTC. Drawing the rest from reference TRBV11-1 and TRBJ2-1, the complete variable domain is EAEVAQSPRYKITEKSQAVAFWCDPISGHATLYWYRQILGQGPELLVQFQDESVVDDSQLPKDRFSAERLKGVDSTLKIQPAELGDSAMYLCASSLQSQAGNEQFFGPGTRLTVL.